Listed below are T cell receptor beta chains from one sample, sequenced in a study of T cell responses to AZD1222 COVID-19 vaccine. Assay: immunoSEQ multiplex PCR; the TCRdb copy retains only in-frame clones and omits some. The sample consists of about 150,000 clones, 90% to 95% of them appearing once. Sequencing used peripheral blood, obtained 28 days after the second AZD1222 dose. The receptors come from an adult who received the AZD1222 COVID-19 vaccine. Both conserved end residues are part of each CDR3. D genes are given only for firm matches. Clone size, where shown, is once, few, many, or a class for clones that have expanded.

cdr3_length	clone_size	v_call	d_call	j_call	cdr3_nt	cdr3_aa
14	NA	TRBV27	TRBD2	TRBJ2-7	TGTGCCAGCAGTTTCCTCGGGGGGGCCGGCGAGCAGTACTTC	CASSFLGGAGEQYF
12	NA	TRBV28	NA	TRBJ1-2	TGTGCCAGCAGTTTTCATGGCTATGGCTACACCTTC	CASSFHGYGYTF
17	once	TRBV3-1/TRBV3-2	NA	TRBJ1-5	TGTGCCAGCAGCCAAGGGTTGGTCAGGGCCAGCAATCAGCCCCAGCATTTT	CASSQGLVRASNQPQHF
14	NA	TRBV11-3	NA	TRBJ2-1	TGTGCCAGCAGCTTAGTCAGGCAGGACAATGAGCAGTTCTTC	CASSLVRQDNEQFF
13	NA	TRBV9	NA	TRBJ1-1	TGTGCCAGCAGCGTAGTACAAAACACTGAAGCTTTCTTT	CASSVVQNTEAFF
15	NA	TRBV19	TRBD1	TRBJ1-1	TGTGCCAGTAGTATAGGACAGGGCAGGGACACTGAAGCTTTCTTT	CASSIGQGRDTEAFF
15	NA	TRBV7-9	TRBD1	TRBJ2-7	TGTGCCAGCAGCTCTTCCGGGACAGGGAACTACGAGCAGTACTTC	CASSSSGTGNYEQYF
14	NA	TRBV4-1	NA	TRBJ1-5	TGCGCCAGCAGCCAACAGGGGTTGGATCAGCCCCAGCATTTT	CASSQQGLDQPQHF
15	once	TRBV3-1/TRBV3-2	NA	TRBJ1-3	TGTGCCAGCAGCCAATTTACAGGGTCTGGAAACACCATATATTTT	CASSQFTGSGNTIYF
14	NA	TRBV5-1	NA	TRBJ2-5	TGCGCCAGCAGCCTCGGGGACCATCCAGAGACCCAGTACTTC	CASSLGDHPETQYF
13	NA	TRBV2	TRBD1	TRBJ1-1	TGTGCCAGCAGTGAGACCGGGACAGGGAAAGCTTTCTTT	CASSETGTGKAFF
15	NA	TRBV30	TRBD1	TRBJ1-2	TGTGCCTGGAAAAGCCAATACAGGGGAAACTATGGCTACACCTTC	CAWKSQYRGNYGYTF
13	NA	TRBV7-2	TRBD1	TRBJ1-2	TGTGCCAGCTCCCTAGGACAGGTTCATGGCTACACCTTC	CASSLGQVHGYTF
13	few	TRBV18	TRBD1	TRBJ2-7	TGTGCCAGCTCTCCCGACAGGGTGTTCGAGCAGTACTTC	CASSPDRVFEQYF
15	NA	TRBV7-9	NA	TRBJ1-5	TGTGCCAGCTCACCGGACAGAGGGGGCAATCAGCCCCAGCATTTT	CASSPDRGGNQPQHF
13	NA	TRBV12-3/TRBV12-4	NA	TRBJ2-5	TGTGCCAGCAGCCCTAGGGGGGCAGAGACCCAGTACTTC	CASSPRGAETQYF
15	NA	TRBV4-1	NA	TRBJ1-1	TGCGCCAGCAGCCAAGATCTAAATAGGGGCACTGAAGCTTTCTTT	CASSQDLNRGTEAFF
14	NA	TRBV10-1	TRBD1	TRBJ1-5	TGCGCCAGCAGCCAAGACAGGGACAATCAGCCCCAGCATTTT	CASSQDRDNQPQHF
16	NA	TRBV7-9	NA	TRBJ1-4	TGTGCCAGCAGCCCCCGCTGGGGGCGCATTGGTGAAAAACTGTTTTTT	CASSPRWGRIGEKLFF
16	NA	TRBV30	TRBD2	TRBJ2-7	TGTGCCTGGAGTGTACAGGCTAGCGGGAGGACGCAGGGGCAGTACTTC	CAWSVQASGRTQGQYF
13	once	TRBV5-1	NA	TRBJ1-2	TGCGCCAGCAGTCCGGCCCAGGGATACGGCTACACCTTC	CASSPAQGYGYTF
14	NA	TRBV5-4	NA	TRBJ1-2	TGTGCCAGCAGCTTCAGCCCGGGGGCGCGGAGCTACACCTTC	CASSFSPGARSYTF
14	NA	TRBV24-1	NA	TRBJ2-3	TGTGCCACCAGTGACAGAGGGTTGACAGATACGCAGTATTTT	CATSDRGLTDTQYF
11	NA	TRBV20-1	NA	TRBJ2-1	TGCAGTGCTAGAGGTTACAATGAGCAGTTCTTC	CSARGYNEQFF
13	NA	TRBV9	NA	TRBJ1-2	TGTGCCAGCAGCCCGGACAGTCATTATGGCTACACCTTC	CASSPDSHYGYTF
15	NA	TRBV19	NA	TRBJ1-1	TGTGCCAGTAGTAATGTTGGCCGGTTGAACACTGAAGCTTTCTTT	CASSNVGRLNTEAFF
16	NA	TRBV2	NA	TRBJ1-2	TGTGCCAGCAGCCAAACGGGGGCGGCTACTAACTATGGCTACACCTTC	CASSQTGAATNYGYTF
13	NA	TRBV11-1	NA	TRBJ2-1	TGTGCCAGCAGCTTAGCACCAGCGGGTGAGCAGTTCTTC	CASSLAPAGEQFF
13	NA	TRBV27	NA	TRBJ1-2	TGTGCCAGCAGTGCAGGCAGGGGCTATGGCTACACCTTC	CASSAGRGYGYTF
17	NA	TRBV6-1	NA	TRBJ1-1	TGTGCCAGCAGTGAATTAGTCCATCGGGGCCAGAACACTGAAGCTTTCTTT	CASSELVHRGQNTEAFF
14	NA	TRBV19	NA	TRBJ2-3	TGTGCCAGTAGTATAGAGGGGGGCCTAGATACGCAGTATTTT	CASSIEGGLDTQYF
15	NA	TRBV9	NA	TRBJ1-2	TGTGCCAGCAGCGTAGGCGGGGGGCTGAACTATGGCTACACCTTC	CASSVGGGLNYGYTF
14	NA	TRBV19	NA	TRBJ1-3	TGTGCCAGTAGCACAGGATCCTCTGGAAACACCATATATTTT	CASSTGSSGNTIYF
14	NA	TRBV7-2	NA	TRBJ1-1	TGTGCCAGCAGCTTACCTTATATGGCCGCTGAAGCTTTCTTT	CASSLPYMAAEAFF
14	medium-sized	TRBV7-2	TRBD1	TRBJ1-1	TGTGCCAGCAGCCCCTCAACCGGACAGGGAAGAGCTTTCTTT	CASSPSTGQGRAFF
14	NA	TRBV2	NA	TRBJ1-5	TGTGCCAGCAGTACAAGATATAGCAATCAGCCCCAGCATTTT	CASSTRYSNQPQHF
15	once	TRBV15	NA	TRBJ2-5	TGTGCCACCAGCGAAGTTGAGACTCTTGTCGAGACCCAGTACTTC	CATSEVETLVETQYF
17	NA	TRBV19	NA	TRBJ1-6	TGTGCCAGTAGTGCCGAGTTACAGGTGCCCTATAATTCACCCCTCCACTTT	CASSAELQVPYNSPLHF
17	NA	TRBV18	TRBD1	TRBJ2-1	TGTGCCAGCTCAACGTACACCCGGGACAGGGGGTTCAATGAGCAGTTCTTC	CASSTYTRDRGFNEQFF
15	NA	TRBV4-1	NA	TRBJ1-1	TGCGCCAGCAGCCTGGTCGGACAGAGGAACACTGAAGCTTTCTTT	CASSLVGQRNTEAFF
15	NA	TRBV7-9	NA	TRBJ1-1	TGTGCCAGCACTCCTGCCTCTGGGATGAACACTGAAGCTTTCTTT	CASTPASGMNTEAFF
16	once	TRBV16	TRBD1	TRBJ1-4	TGTGCCAGCAGCCGGAGGGGACAGGGGATTAATGAAAAACTGTTTTTT	CASSRRGQGINEKLFF
18	NA	TRBV4-1	NA	TRBJ1-1	TGCGCCAGCAGCCAAGAGATCTTCTTTGGCGCTAGGGGTGGGGAAGCTTTCTTT	CASSQEIFFGARGGEAFF
16	NA	TRBV27	NA	TRBJ1-4	TGTGCCAGCAGTTTACGGCAGGGGATAACTAATGAAAAACTGTTTTTT	CASSLRQGITNEKLFF
16	NA	TRBV4-2	TRBD1	TRBJ1-6	TGTGCCAGCAGCCAGGAGACGGGACAGGTAAATTCACCCCTCCACTTT	CASSQETGQVNSPLHF
14	NA	TRBV11-2	TRBD2	TRBJ2-7	TGTGCCAGCAGCTTAGGGACTAGCGGAACTAAGCAGTACTTC	CASSLGTSGTKQYF
14	NA	TRBV7-9	NA	TRBJ1-2	TGTGCCAGCAGCTTACAGGAGGATAACTATGGCTACACCTTC	CASSLQEDNYGYTF
14	NA	TRBV6-2/TRBV6-3	TRBD1	TRBJ1-2	TGTGCCAGCAGTTACGGGACAGGACGAAGTGGCTACACCTTC	CASSYGTGRSGYTF